This is a list of T cell receptor beta chains from one sample in a study of shared clonotypes between healthy human individuals. TCRdb keeps only in-frame clones here, not all; method: immunoSEQ multiplex PCR. Of about 490,000 clones listed, around 85% are singletons. Material: PBMCs. The receptors here all came from a woman in her thirties or forties in good health. Some clones in this sample may be carry-over from other donors' samples. The CDR3 runs from the conserved cysteine through the conserved F or W. D genes are given only for firm matches. Size is omitted from some rows. Given values are once, few, many or a class for expanded clones.

clone_size: .
j_call: TRBJ2-5
v_call: TRBV30
d_call: TRBD2
cdr3_nt: TGTGCCTGGAGTGGTAGCGGGAGGGGTGTGACCCAGTACTTC
cdr3_aa: CAWSGSGRGVTQYF

clone_size: .
j_call: TRBJ2-2
v_call: TRBV4-2
d_call: .
cdr3_nt: TGTGCCAGCAGCCAAGATCAGAGGGGGGCCGGGGAGCTGTTTTTT
cdr3_aa: CASSQDQRGAGELFF

clone_size: .
j_call: TRBJ1-2
v_call: TRBV6-1
d_call: TRBD1
cdr3_nt: TGTGCCAGCATCGACGGGACAGGGCTTAGCTATGGCTACACCTTC
cdr3_aa: CASIDGTGLSYGYTF

clone_size: once
j_call: TRBJ1-2
v_call: TRBV30
d_call: .
cdr3_nt: TGTGCCTGGTTTCAAAGGACCGGGTATGGCTACACCTTC
cdr3_aa: CAWFQRTGYGYTF

clone_size: .
j_call: TRBJ2-7
v_call: TRBV28
d_call: TRBD1
cdr3_nt: TGTGCCAGCAGTTTAGGGGGACAGTCTATCTACGAGCAGTACTTC
cdr3_aa: CASSLGGQSIYEQYF

clone_size: few
j_call: TRBJ1-2
v_call: TRBV12-2
d_call: .
cdr3_nt: TGTGCAAGTCGCTCCGCGTACGCGGGAGGGCCCAACTATGGCTACACCTTC
cdr3_aa: CASRSAYAGGPNYGYTF

clone_size: few
j_call: TRBJ1-3
v_call: TRBV21-1
d_call: .
cdr3_nt: TGTGCCAGCAGGAAAGAAGGACCTCTGTTGGGCTCTGGAAACACCATATATTTT
cdr3_aa: CASRKEGPLLGSGNTIYF

clone_size: .
j_call: TRBJ2-5
v_call: TRBV10-2
d_call: .
cdr3_nt: TGCGCCAGCAGTGAGAGTGCGTGGCTCCAAGAGACCCAGTACTTC
cdr3_aa: CASSESAWLQETQYF

clone_size: .
j_call: TRBJ2-7
v_call: TRBV4-1
d_call: .
cdr3_nt: TGCGCCAGCAGCCAACTCCTCCTCGATAGTAGCGGTTCCTACGAGCAGTACTTC
cdr3_aa: CASSQLLLDSSGSYEQYF

clone_size: .
j_call: TRBJ2-7
v_call: TRBV2
d_call: TRBD1
cdr3_nt: TGTGCCAGCAGGGATGGGACAGGGGAGGTGGGCGAGCAGTACTTC
cdr3_aa: CASRDGTGEVGEQYF

clone_size: once
j_call: TRBJ2-1
v_call: TRBV5-4
d_call: TRBD2
cdr3_nt: TGTGCCAGCAGTACGACTAGCGGGAGGGACAATGAGCAGTTCTTC
cdr3_aa: CASSTTSGRDNEQFF

clone_size: .
j_call: TRBJ2-7
v_call: TRBV11-2
d_call: .
cdr3_nt: TGTGCCAGTAGATCCAGCTACGAGCGGTACTTC
cdr3_aa: CASRSSYERYF

clone_size: .
j_call: TRBJ1-1
v_call: TRBV4-1
d_call: .
cdr3_nt: TGCGCCAGCAGCCAACCAGGGAACACTGAAGCTTTCTTT
cdr3_aa: CASSQPGNTEAFF

clone_size: once
j_call: TRBJ2-2
v_call: TRBV5-4
d_call: .
cdr3_nt: TGTGCCAGCAGCTTGTCGTCAGGGGCACAGAACACCGGGGAGCTGTTTTTT
cdr3_aa: CASSLSSGAQNTGELFF

clone_size: .
j_call: TRBJ1-2
v_call: TRBV29-1
d_call: .
cdr3_nt: TGCAGCGTTGATGCGACGGGGTTGGGGTATGGCTACACCTTC
cdr3_aa: CSVDATGLGYGYTF

clone_size: .
j_call: TRBJ1-1
v_call: TRBV30
d_call: TRBD1
cdr3_nt: TGTGCCTGGGGGACAGTAGCCACTGAAGCTTTCTTT
cdr3_aa: CAWGTVATEAFF

clone_size: .
j_call: TRBJ2-1
v_call: TRBV9
d_call: TRBD2
cdr3_nt: TGTGCCAGCAGCGTCTCTAGCGGGACCTACAATGAGCAGTTCTTC
cdr3_aa: CASSVSSGTYNEQFF

clone_size: .
j_call: TRBJ2-3
v_call: TRBV7-9
d_call: TRBD2
cdr3_nt: TGTGCCAGCAGCACCCGGGACTACCACACAGATACGCAGTATTTT
cdr3_aa: CASSTRDYHTDTQYF

clone_size: .
j_call: TRBJ2-5
v_call: TRBV7-2
d_call: .
cdr3_nt: TGTGCCAGCAGCTTAGCCCGGGCTACCAGACTCGGGCTGTACTTC
cdr3_aa: CASSLARATRLGLYF

clone_size: once
j_call: TRBJ2-2
v_call: TRBV5-1
d_call: .
cdr3_nt: TGCGCCAGCAGCTGGTCCGGGACTTCAACGTCCGCCGGGGAGCTGTTTTTT
cdr3_aa: CASSWSGTSTSAGELFF

clone_size: .
j_call: TRBJ2-2
v_call: TRBV7-9
d_call: TRBD1
cdr3_nt: TGTGCCAGCAGCTATACCTCGACAGGGACGTACACCGGGGAGCTGTTTTTT
cdr3_aa: CASSYTSTGTYTGELFF

clone_size: .
j_call: TRBJ2-7
v_call: TRBV4-2
d_call: .
cdr3_nt: TGTGCCAGCAGCCAAACAGGGCGCGGGGGCGAGCAGTACTTC
cdr3_aa: CASSQTGRGGEQYF